This T cell receptor beta chain stems from a study of identical twins. The study, taken as a whole, reports: Potential partial confounding of zero-insertion analyses by invariant MAIT and iNKT cells was noted. Excess sharing by twins proved weaker in beta out-of-frame sequences.

Template switching, a step in the protocol, added a universal primer site, and cDNA carried unique molecular identifiers. TCRdb fed the 5' RACE reads into MiXCR, producing one record per CDR3 protein. The data show under 1 million distinct CDR3 sequences, 12% seen once. This CDR3 is built from 14 residues. Trimming cost V 5 bases and J 0 bases, with 11 bases left between them. Germline values: CDR1 SGHAT, CDR2 FQNNGV. This clonotype showed up just a few times. Its antigen is not known. These data were also filed under a second study, of yellow fever vaccine responses in identical twins.

V gene TRBV11-2 combines with J gene TRBJ2-7, with a weak D call TRBD2 (6 bases). This receptor was taken from a young woman in good health. Sequencing was performed on PBMCs. CDR3 region: CASSPETSSYEQYV. The CDR3, as DNA: TGTGCCAGCAGCCCGGAGACTAGCTCCTACGAGCAGTACGTC.